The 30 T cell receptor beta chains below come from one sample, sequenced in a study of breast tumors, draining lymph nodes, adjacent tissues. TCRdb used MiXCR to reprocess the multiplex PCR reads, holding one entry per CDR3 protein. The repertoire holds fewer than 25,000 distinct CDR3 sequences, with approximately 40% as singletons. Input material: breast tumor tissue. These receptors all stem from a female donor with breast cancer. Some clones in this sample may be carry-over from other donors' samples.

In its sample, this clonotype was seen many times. In nucleotides, the CDR3 is TGTGCCAGCATCAAGATGGGGGGGGGGCATGGCTACACCTTC. The encoded protein is CASIKMGGGHGYTF. The chain links TRBV7-9 to TRBJ1-2, with TRBD1 as a possible D gene (6 bases). CDR1 and CDR2 from the germline V gene are SEHNR and FQNEAQ (reference sequence). The CDR3 contains 14 residues. V was shortened by 7 bases and J by 6 bases, with 18 bases between the two germline ends.

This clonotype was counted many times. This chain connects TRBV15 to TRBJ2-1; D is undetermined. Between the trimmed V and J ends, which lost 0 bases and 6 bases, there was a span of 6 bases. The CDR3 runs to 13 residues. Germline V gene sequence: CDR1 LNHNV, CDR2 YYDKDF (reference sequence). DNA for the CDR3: TGTGCCACCAGCAGAGAAAGGTTCAATGAGCAGTTCTTC. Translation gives CATSRERFNEQFF.

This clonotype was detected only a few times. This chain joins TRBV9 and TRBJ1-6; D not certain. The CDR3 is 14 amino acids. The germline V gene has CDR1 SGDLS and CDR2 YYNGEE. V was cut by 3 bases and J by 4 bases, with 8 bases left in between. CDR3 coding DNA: TGTGCCAGCAGCGAAGAGGCGTATAATTCACCCCTCCACTTT. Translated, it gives CASSEEAYNSPLHF.

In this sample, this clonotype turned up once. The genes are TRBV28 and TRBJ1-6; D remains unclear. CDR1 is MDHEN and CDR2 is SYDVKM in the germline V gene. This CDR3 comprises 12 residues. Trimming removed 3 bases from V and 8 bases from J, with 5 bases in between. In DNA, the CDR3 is TGTGCCAGCAGTTTTCTGGATTCACCCCTCCACTTT. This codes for CASSFLDSPLHF.

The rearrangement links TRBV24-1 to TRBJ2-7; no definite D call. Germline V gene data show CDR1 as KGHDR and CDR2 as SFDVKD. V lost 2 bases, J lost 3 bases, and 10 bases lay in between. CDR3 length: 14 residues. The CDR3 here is CATSDSRVNYEQYF. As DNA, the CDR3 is TGTGCCACCAGTGATTCTAGGGTCAACTACGAGCAGTACTTC.

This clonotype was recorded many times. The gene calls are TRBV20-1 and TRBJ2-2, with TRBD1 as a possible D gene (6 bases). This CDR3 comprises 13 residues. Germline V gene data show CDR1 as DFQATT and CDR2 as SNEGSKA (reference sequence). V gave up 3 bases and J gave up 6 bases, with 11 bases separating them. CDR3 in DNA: TGCAGTGCTAGTATGGGGGCGGCCGGGGAGCTGTTTTTT. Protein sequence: CSASMGAAGELFF.

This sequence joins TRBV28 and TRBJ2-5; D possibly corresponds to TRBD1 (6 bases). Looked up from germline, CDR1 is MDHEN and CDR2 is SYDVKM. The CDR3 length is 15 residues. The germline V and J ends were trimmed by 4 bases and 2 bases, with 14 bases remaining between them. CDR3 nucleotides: TGTGCCAGCAGTTCCTGGACAGCGATACAAGAGACCCAGTACTTC. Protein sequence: CASSSWTAIQETQYF.

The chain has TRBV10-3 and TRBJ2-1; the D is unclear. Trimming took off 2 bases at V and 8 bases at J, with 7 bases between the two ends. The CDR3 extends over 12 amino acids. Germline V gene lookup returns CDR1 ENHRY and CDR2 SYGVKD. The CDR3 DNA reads TGTGCCATCAGTGAGGTAGGAGATGAGCAGTTCTTC. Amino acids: CAISEVGDEQFF.

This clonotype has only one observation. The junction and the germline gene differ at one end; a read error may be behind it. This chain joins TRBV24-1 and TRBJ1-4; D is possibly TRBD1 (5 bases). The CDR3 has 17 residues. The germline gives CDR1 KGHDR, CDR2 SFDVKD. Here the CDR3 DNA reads TGTGCCACCAGTGTTAAAACGGGAAAAGGGGTTGGGGAAAAACTTTTTTTT. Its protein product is CATSVKTGKGVGEKLFF.

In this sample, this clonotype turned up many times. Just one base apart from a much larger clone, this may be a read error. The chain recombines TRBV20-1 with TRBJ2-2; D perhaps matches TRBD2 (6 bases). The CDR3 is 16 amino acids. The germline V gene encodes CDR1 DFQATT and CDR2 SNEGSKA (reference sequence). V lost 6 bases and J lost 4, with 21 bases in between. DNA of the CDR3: TGCAGTGCCCAGGGCCCCGGGACTTCGACCACCGGGGAGCTGTTTTTT. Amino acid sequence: CSAQGPGTSTTGELFF.

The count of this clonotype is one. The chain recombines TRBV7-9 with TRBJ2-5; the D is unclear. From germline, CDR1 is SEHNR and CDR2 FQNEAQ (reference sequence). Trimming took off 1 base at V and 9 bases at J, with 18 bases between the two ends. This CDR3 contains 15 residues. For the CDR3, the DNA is TGTGCCAGCAGCTTAGGTAGCCTAGGTGATCAGCCCCAGTACTTC. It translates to CASSLGSLGDQPQYF.

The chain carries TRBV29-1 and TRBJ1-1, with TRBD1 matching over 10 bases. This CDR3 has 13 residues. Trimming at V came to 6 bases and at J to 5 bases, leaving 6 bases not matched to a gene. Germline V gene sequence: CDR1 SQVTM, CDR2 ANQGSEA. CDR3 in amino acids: CSVRQGAGTEAFF. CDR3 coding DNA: TGCAGCGTCCGACAGGGGGCAGGGACTGAAGCTTTCTTT.

The CDR3 region has the DNA TGCAGTGCCATGACTAGCGGGGGCTACGAGCAGTACTTC. Protein sequence: CSAMTSGGYEQYF. The chain employs TRBV20-1 and TRBJ2-7, with 12 bases identical to TRBD2. After removal of 6 bases from V and 3 bases from J, the junction contained 3 bases not matched to a gene. CDR3 size: 13 residues. Per the germline V gene, CDR1 is DFQATT and CDR2 is SNEGSKA (reference sequence).

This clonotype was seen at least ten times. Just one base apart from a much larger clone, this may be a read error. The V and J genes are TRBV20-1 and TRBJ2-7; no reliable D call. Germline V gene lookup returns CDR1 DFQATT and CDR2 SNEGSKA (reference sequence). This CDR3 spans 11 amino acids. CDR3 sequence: CSARTGYEQSF. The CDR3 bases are TGCAGTGCTAGAACGGGCTACGAGCAGTCCTTC.

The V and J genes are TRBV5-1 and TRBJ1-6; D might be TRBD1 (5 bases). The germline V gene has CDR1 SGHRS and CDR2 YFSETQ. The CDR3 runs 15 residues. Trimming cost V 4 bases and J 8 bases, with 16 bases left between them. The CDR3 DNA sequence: TGCGCCAGCAGCCCGGACACCGGGGGATATTCACCCCTCCACTTT. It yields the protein CASSPDTGGYSPLHF.

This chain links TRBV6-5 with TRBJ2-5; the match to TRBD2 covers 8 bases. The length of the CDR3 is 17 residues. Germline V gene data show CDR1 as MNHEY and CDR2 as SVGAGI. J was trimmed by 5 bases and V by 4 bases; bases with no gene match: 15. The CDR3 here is CASSSTGSSGMWETQYF. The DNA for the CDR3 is TGTGCCAGCAGTTCGACGGGGAGTAGCGGGATGTGGGAGACCCAGTACTTC.

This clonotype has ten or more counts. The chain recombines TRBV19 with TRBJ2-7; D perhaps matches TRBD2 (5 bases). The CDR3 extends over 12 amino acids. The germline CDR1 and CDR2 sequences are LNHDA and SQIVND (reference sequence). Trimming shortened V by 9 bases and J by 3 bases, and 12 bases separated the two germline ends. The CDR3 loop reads CARRTGSYEQYF. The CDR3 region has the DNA TGTGCCAGGCGGACTGGGAGCTACGAGCAGTACTTC.

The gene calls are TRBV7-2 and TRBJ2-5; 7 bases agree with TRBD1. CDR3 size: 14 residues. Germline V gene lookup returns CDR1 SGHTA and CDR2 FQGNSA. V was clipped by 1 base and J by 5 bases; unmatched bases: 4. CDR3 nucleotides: TGTGCCAGCAGCTTAGTGAGGGGGCTCGAGACCCAGTACTTC. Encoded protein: CASSLVRGLETQYF.

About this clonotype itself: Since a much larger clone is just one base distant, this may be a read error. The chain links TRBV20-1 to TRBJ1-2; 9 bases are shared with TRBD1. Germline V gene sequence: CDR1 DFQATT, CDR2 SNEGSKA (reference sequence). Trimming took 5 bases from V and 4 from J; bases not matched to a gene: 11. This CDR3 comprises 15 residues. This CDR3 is CSAGTGGSSTYGYTF. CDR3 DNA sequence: TGCAGTGCTGGAACAGGGGGCAGCTCCACCTATGGCTACACCTTC.

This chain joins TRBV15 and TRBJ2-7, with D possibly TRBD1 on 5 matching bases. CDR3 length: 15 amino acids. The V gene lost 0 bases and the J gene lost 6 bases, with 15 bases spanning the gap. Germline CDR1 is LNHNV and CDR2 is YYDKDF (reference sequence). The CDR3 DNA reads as TGTGCCACCAGCAGAGATCGGACACCGCTGGGCGAGCAGTACTTC. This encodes CATSRDRTPLGEQYF. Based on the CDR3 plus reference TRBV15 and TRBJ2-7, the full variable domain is DAMVIQNPRYQVTQFGKPVTLSCSQTLNHNVMYWYQQKSSQAPKLLFHYYDKDFNNEADTPDNFQSRRPNTSFCFLDIRSPGLGDTAMYLCATSRDRTPLGEQYFGPGTRLTVT.

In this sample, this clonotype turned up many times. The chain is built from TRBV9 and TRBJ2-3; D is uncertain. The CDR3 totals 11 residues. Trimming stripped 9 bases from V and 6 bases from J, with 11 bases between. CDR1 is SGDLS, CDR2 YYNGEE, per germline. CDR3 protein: CANTCQDTQYF. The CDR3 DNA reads TGTGCCAACACTTGCCAGGATACGCAGTATTTT.

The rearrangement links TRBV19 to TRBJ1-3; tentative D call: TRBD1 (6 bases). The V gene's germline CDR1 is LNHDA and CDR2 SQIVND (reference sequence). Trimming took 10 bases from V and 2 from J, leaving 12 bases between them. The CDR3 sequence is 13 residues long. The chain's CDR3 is CATLDSPGNTIYF. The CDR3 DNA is TGTGCCACCCTGGACAGCCCTGGAAACACCATATATTTT.

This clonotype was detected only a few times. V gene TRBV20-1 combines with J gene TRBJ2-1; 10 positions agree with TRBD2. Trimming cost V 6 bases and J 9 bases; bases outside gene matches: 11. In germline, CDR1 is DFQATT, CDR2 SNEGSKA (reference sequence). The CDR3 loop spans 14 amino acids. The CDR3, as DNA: TGCAGTGCGATAGCGGGAGGCCCCCCCACTGAGCAGTTCTTC. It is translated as CSAIAGGPPTEQFF.

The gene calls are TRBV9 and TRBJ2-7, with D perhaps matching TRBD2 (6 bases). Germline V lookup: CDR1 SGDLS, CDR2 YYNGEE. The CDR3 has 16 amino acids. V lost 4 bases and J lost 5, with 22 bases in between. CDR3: CASSIGTLRNLDEQYF. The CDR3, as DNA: TGTGCCAGCAGCATCGGGACTCTCCGTAATTTGGACGAGCAGTACTTC.

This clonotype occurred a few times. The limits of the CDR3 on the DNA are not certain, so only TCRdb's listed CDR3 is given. This chain's CDR3 is CASSFYICSARDERTTGTQYF. This rearrangement joins TRBV7-9 to TRBJ2-5; the DNA was not used to check the table's D call, TRBD2. Inclusive of both ends, the CDR3 amounts to 21 amino acids. CDR1 and CDR2 from the germline V gene are SEHNR and FQNEAQ (reference sequence).

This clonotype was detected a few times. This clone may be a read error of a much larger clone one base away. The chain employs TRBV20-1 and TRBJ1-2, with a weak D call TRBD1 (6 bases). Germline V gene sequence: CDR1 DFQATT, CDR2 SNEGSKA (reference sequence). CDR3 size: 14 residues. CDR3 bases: TGCAGTGCTCCCCCGGGACAAAGGAACTCTGGCTACACCTTC. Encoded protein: CSAPPGQRNSGYTF.

CDR3 nucleotide sequence: TGTGCCAGCAGTGAAACGCAGGGGAGTTCTGGCTACACCTTC. Residues: CASSETQGSSGYTF. The chain employs TRBV6-1 and TRBJ1-2, with D possibly matching TRBD1 (6 bases). Between the trimmed V and J ends, which lost 2 bases and 7 bases, there was a span of 14 bases. Germline loops: CDR1 MNHNS, CDR2 SASEGT. The CDR3 contains 14 residues.

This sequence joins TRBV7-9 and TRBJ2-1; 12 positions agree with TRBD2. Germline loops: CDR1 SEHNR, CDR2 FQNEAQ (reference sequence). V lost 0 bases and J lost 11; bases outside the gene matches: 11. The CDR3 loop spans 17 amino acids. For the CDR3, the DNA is TGTGCCAGCAGCTTAGCTCCGACTAGCGGGGGAAGGAATCAGCAGTTCTTC. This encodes CASSLAPTSGGRNQQFF.

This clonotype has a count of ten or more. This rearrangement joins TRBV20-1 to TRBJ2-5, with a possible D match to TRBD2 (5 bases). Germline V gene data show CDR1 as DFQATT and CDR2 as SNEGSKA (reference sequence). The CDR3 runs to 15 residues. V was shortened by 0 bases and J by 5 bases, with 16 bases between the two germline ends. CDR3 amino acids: CSARDSGLLRETQYF. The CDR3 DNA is TGCAGTGCTAGAGATTCCGGACTCCTCCGGGAGACCCAGTACTTC.

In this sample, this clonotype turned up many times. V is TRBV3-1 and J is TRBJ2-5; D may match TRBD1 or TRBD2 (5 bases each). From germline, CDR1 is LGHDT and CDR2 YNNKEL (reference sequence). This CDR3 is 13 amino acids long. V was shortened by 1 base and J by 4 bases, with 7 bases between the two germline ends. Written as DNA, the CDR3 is TGTGCCAGCAGCCAAGCTGGGGGAGAGACCCAGTACTTC. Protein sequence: CASSQAGGETQYF.